This TCR beta chain emerged from a study of blood T cells in healthy people across ages. Study-level results: Observed TCR beta diversity per million T cells went down as age went up. This fall followed a roughly linear course with age.

This clonotype was picked up a small number of times. The antigen is unknown. V lost 2 bases and J 2 bases, leaving 13 bases between the germline ends. The CDR3 runs to 15 residues. Germline loops: CDR1 SGHKS, CDR2 YYEKEE (reference sequence). A minimum of 6 micrograms of total RNA was extracted per sample. Through a sample-barcoded 5' primer and a J-beta primer mix, a second PCR was run for about 7 to 12 cycles. A tag from a template-switch adaptor with 12 random nucleotides marked each cDNA molecule. MiXCR was run by TCRdb on the 5' RACE reads, yielding one entry per CDR3 protein. The repertoire holds about 680,000 distinct CDR3 sequences, with around 48% as singletons.

This clonotype was sampled from a woman aged 60 to 75 in good health. Sequencing was done on a sample of blood. The rearrangement joins TRBV5-5 to TRBJ2-5; D is unclear. As DNA, the CDR3 is TGTGCCAGCAGCTTACAAGGGATTCCTCAAGAGACCCAGTACTTC. Amino acid sequence: CASSLQGIPQETQYF.